Each of the 23 T cell receptor beta chains below was sequenced from the same sample in a study of post-analysis software for immune sequencing data. Study-level points and caveats: Relative to controls, patients had five TRBV segments at higher frequency, with TRBV5-6, TRBV5-1 and TRBV20-1 among these.

These receptors lack a known antigen. Libraries were made from TCR beta cDNA, and they carried unique molecular identifiers. Via MiXCR, TCRdb re-called the PCR reads, giving one row per CDR3 protein. The sample has under 900,000 distinct CDR3 sequences, approximately 50% seen once. Sample: blood. The receptors derive from a girl aged 10 to 17 with multiple sclerosis.

This rearrangement joins TRBV14 to TRBJ2-5; 11 nucleotides align to TRBD1. The length of the CDR3 is 15 residues. Germline V lookup: CDR1 SGHDN, CDR2 FVKESK. V was pared by 4 bases and J by 5 bases, with 6 bases of the junction left unmatched. This chain's CDR3 is CASSRGQGARETQYF. The CDR3 coding sequence is TGTGCCAGCAGCCGAGGACAGGGGGCGCGGGAGACCCAGTACTTC.

The chain's CDR3 is CASSLGLALVTDTQYF. CDR3 DNA: TGCGCCAGCAGCTTGGGACTAGCCTTAGTGACAGATACGCAGTATTTT. This chain uses TRBV5-1 with TRBJ2-3; the match to TRBD2 covers 7 bases. V trimming: 0 bases; J trimming: 3 bases; junction bases outside the gene matches: 7. Germline loops: CDR1 SGHRS, CDR2 YFSETQ. The CDR3 consists of 16 residues.

This sequence joins TRBV4-1 and TRBJ1-2; TRBD1 aligns across 8 bases. The CDR3 is 17 residues long. V dropped 2 bases and J dropped 0; count of bases not matched to a gene: 8. Per germline, CDR1 MGHRA and CDR2 YSYEKL. The CDR3 spells CASSQTMDREANYGYTF. CDR3 sequence (DNA): TGCGCCAGCAGCCAAACAATGGACAGGGAAGCTAACTATGGCTACACCTTC.

This chain connects TRBV6-5 to TRBJ1-5; perhaps TRBD1 as D (5 bases). The CDR3 has 16 residues. V was cut by 5 bases and J by 3 bases, with 17 bases left in between. Germline V gene lookup returns CDR1 MNHEY and CDR2 SVGAGI. CDR3 amino acids: CASSPLPRDPNQPQHF. CDR3 DNA: TGTGCCAGCAGTCCTCTACCCCGGGACCCCAATCAGCCCCAGCATTTT.

This chain uses TRBV7-9 with TRBJ2-1; TRBD2 matches 9 bases. CDR1 SEHNR and CDR2 FQNEAQ come from the germline V gene (reference sequence). Trimming cost V 5 bases and J 5 bases; bases outside gene matches: 13. CDR3 length: 17 residues. As DNA, the CDR3 is TGTGCCAGCAGCCCTACGGGACGAGCGGGAGGAAACAATGAGCAGTTCTTC. Translation gives CASSPTGRAGGNNEQFF.

This chain links TRBV5-1 with TRBJ2-1; tentatively, D is TRBD2 (7 bases). This CDR3 spans 14 amino acids. The V end was cut by 6 bases, the J end by 4 bases, with 14 bases between. Germline CDR1 and CDR2: SGHRS and YFSETQ. CDR3 protein: CASTGGGLYNEQFF. CDR3 nucleotides: TGCGCCAGCACCGGCGGGGGCCTATACAATGAGCAGTTCTTC. Filled out from reference TRBV5-1 and TRBJ2-1, the complete variable domain reads KAGVTQTPRYLIKTRGQQVTLSCSPISGHRSVSWYQQTPGQGLQFLFEYFSETQRNKGNFPGRFSGRQFSNSRSEMNVSTLELGDSALYLCASTGGGLYNEQFFGPGTRLTVL.

This clonotype was detected a few times. The chain carries TRBV7-2 and TRBJ2-7; 7 nucleotides agree with TRBD1. The V gene end was trimmed by 5 bases and the J gene end by 3 bases; junction bases not matched to a gene: 7. The CDR3 consists of 14 residues. Per the germline V gene, CDR1 is SGHTA and CDR2 is FQGNSA. CDR3 sequence reads: CASSTQGSGYEQYF. The DNA of the CDR3 is TGTGCCAGCAGCACACAGGGGAGCGGCTACGAGCAGTACTTC.

The V and J genes are TRBV6-1 and TRBJ2-5; no clear D. Germline V CDR1 and CDR2: MNHNS, SASEGT. Trimming took 0 bases from V and 0 from J, leaving 20 bases between them. The CDR3 spans 19 residues. CDR3: CASSEADAGSSYYQETQYF. CDR3 DNA: TGTGCCAGCAGTGAAGCCGACGCAGGTTCTTCATACTACCAAGAGACCCAGTACTTC.

This clonotype came up once. This sequence joins TRBV6-1 and TRBJ2-7; D unclear. The CDR3 consists of 11 residues. Germline V CDR1 and CDR2: MNHNS, SASEGT. V lost 11 bases and J 5 bases, leaving 13 bases between the germline ends. The CDR3, as DNA: TGTGCCTCTAACCTTCATAACGAGCAGTACTTC. Protein product: CASNLHNEQYF.

The rearrangement uses TRBV12-3 or TRBV12-4 and TRBJ2-5; 10 bases align to TRBD1. The CDR3 length is 20 residues. Unmatched junction bases numbered 22, after V lost 5 bases and J lost 4 bases. This chain's CDR3 is CASSTTRDRGPKAKRETQYF. The DNA for the CDR3 is TGTGCCAGCAGTACCACCCGGGACAGGGGCCCAAAAGCAAAAAGAGAGACCCAGTACTTC.

This clonotype has just a few counts. The chain is built from TRBV5-5 and TRBJ1-2; D unresolved. The V end lost 5 bases, the J end lost 2 bases, and 10 bases lay between the germline ends. The CDR3 is 13 residues long. Germline lookup yields CDR1 SGHKS and CDR2 YYEKEE (reference sequence). The CDR3 is CASSVAENYGYTF. The CDR3 DNA reads TGTGCCAGCAGTGTTGCAGAGAACTATGGCTACACCTTC.

This clonotype was detected a few times. The chain joins TRBV29-1 to TRBJ2-3, with a weak D call TRBD2 (6 bases). This CDR3 region has 14 residues. Germline loops: CDR1 SQVTM, CDR2 ANQGSEA. Trimming pared 6 bases from V and 2 bases from J, leaving 15 bases between. CDR3 region: CSVSGTYNTDTQYF. The CDR3 bases are TGCAGCGTCTCCGGGACTTATAACACAGATACGCAGTATTTT.

V gene TRBV6-5 combines with J gene TRBJ2-5; D gene unclear. The J call may be incorrect, as the DNA end agrees better with TRBJ2-7. This CDR3 is 14 amino acids long. The germline gives CDR1 MNHEY, CDR2 SVGAGI. CDR3: CASSSERSSYEQYF. The CDR3 nucleotides are TGTGCCAGCAGTTCTGAGAGGAGCTCCTACGAGCAGTACTTC.

The genes are TRBV29-1 and TRBJ2-1; 11 nucleotides align to TRBD1. Germline CDR1 reads SQVTM; CDR2 reads ANQGSEA. The CDR3 is 14 residues long. The junction had 11 bases not matched to a gene; V was cut back by 6 bases and J by 10 bases. The CDR3 coding sequence is TGCAGCGTCTCTGGACAGGGGGCGAGGGGCGAGCAGTTCTTC. It codes for CSVSGQGARGEQFF.

V usage is TRBV10-2 and J usage is TRBJ2-5; the D call may be TRBD1 or TRBD2 (6 bases each). CDR3 size: 14 residues. Per the germline V gene, CDR1 is WSHSY and CDR2 is SAAADI. With 2 bases removed from V and 5 bases from J, the gap between germline ends came to 12 bases. The CDR3 DNA follows: TGCGCCAGCAGTGAGAGGGGGGATCCGGAGACCCAGTACTTC. Its protein is CASSERGDPETQYF.

This clonotype came up a few times. The V call is TRBV29-1, the J call TRBJ2-1; D might be TRBD1 (6 bases). Germline-derived CDR1 and CDR2 are SQVTM and ANQGSEA. V lost 3 bases and J lost 9, with 12 bases in between. CDR3 size: 12 residues. Here the CDR3 reads CSVDLTGREQFF. The DNA for the CDR3 is TGCAGCGTTGATTTGACAGGACGTGAGCAGTTCTTC.

The chain recombines TRBV6-5 with TRBJ2-7, with 11 bases aligning to TRBD1. The CDR3 covers 16 residues. CDR1 is MNHEY and CDR2 is SVGAGI in the germline V gene. V lost 5 bases to trimming and J lost 2 bases; unmatched junction nucleotides: 8. CDR3 DNA sequence: TGTGCCAGCAGTCCACCTCCGGGACAGGGGGCCTACGAGCAGTACTTC. Amino acid sequence: CASSPPPGQGAYEQYF.

This clonotype has a handful of counts. In DNA form, the CDR3 reads TGTGCCAGCAGTTCCGCGACTAGCCCCTCCTACGAGCAGTACTTC. It codes for CASSSATSPSYEQYF. The chain couples TRBV6-6 to TRBJ2-7; 7 nucleotides agree with TRBD2. From germline, CDR1 is MNHNY and CDR2 SVGAGI (reference sequence). The CDR3 has 15 residues. The V segment lost 4 bases and the J segment 0 bases; nucleotides outside the gene matches: 6.

The rearrangement uses TRBV6-5 and TRBJ2-5, with 9 bases aligning to TRBD2. This CDR3 has 16 residues. In germline, CDR1 is MNHEY, CDR2 SVGAGI. V gave up 0 bases and J gave up 11 bases; unmatched junction bases: 13. In DNA form, the CDR3 reads TGTGCCAGCAGTTACTCTAGGACTAGCGCTTACAATGAGCAGTACTTC. Translating it yields CASSYSRTSAYNEQYF.

In this sample, this clonotype turned up a few times. The V call is TRBV12-3 or TRBV12-4, the J call TRBJ1-4; the match to TRBD1 covers 9 bases. The length of the CDR3 is 14 residues. After removal of 6 bases from V and 7 bases from J, the junction contained 6 bases not matched to a gene. The CDR3 DNA reads as TGTGCCAGCAGCCCTACAGGGGGCGGTGAAAAACTGTTTTTT. This gives the protein CASSPTGGGEKLFF.

V usage is TRBV5-1 and J usage is TRBJ2-3, with TRBD2 identical over 7 bases. The CDR3 is 14 amino acids. Per the germline V gene, CDR1 is SGHRS and CDR2 is YFSETQ. V was clipped by 4 bases and J by 2 bases; unmatched bases: 4. CDR3 in amino acids: CASSLGTITDTQYF. CDR3 coding DNA: TGCGCCAGCAGCCTAGGGACTATCACAGATACGCAGTATTTT.

This clonotype was seen a handful of times. The CDR3 DNA is TGCAGTGCCATAGGAGGGTCGGGCTCCTACGAGCAGTACTTC. Amino acid sequence: CSAIGGSGSYEQYF. This chain joins TRBV20-1 and TRBJ2-7; TRBD2 is a possible D gene (6 bases). Per the germline V gene, CDR1 is DFQATT and CDR2 is SNEGSKA (reference sequence). The germline V and J ends were trimmed by 6 bases and 0 bases, with 15 bases remaining between them. The CDR3 has 14 residues.

The chain links TRBV5-1 to TRBJ1-5, with 9 bases that match TRBD1. Germline-derived CDR1 and CDR2 are SGHRS and YFSETQ. With V trimmed by 5 bases and J by 0 bases, 3 bases remained unmatched. There are 15 residues in the CDR3. The DNA of the CDR3 is TGCGCCAGCAGACAGGGGGCCGGTAGCAATCAGCCCCAGCATTTT. It yields the protein CASRQGAGSNQPQHF.